The following is a TCR beta chain sequence with its context. The target of this receptor is not known. There are no base qualities to consult, and no much larger clone falls within one base. In the ViraFEST assay, PBMC were stimulated with viral peptide pools, and antigen-specific CD4+ T cell clonotypes were then identified by expansion using TCR sequencing. After more than nine days of culture, CD4+ T cells were isolated with the EasySep CD4+ T cell isolation kit. Each participant received two doses of an mRNA SARS-CoV-2 vaccine, either BNT162b2 or mRNA-1273. Healthy vaccine recipients had no prior SARS-CoV-2 infection, confirmed by negative nucleocapsid antibodies before and after vaccination. Some 1.9 million PBMC per well were cultured with 9 to 10 ug/ml peptides in IMDM containing around 5.3% human AB serum, about 10 IU/ml IL-2 and gentamicin. Half of the culture medium was replaced with fresh IL-2-containing medium on days 3 and 7. Unless noted otherwise, every peptide stimulation condition was cultured in triplicate wells. Using Ficoll-Paque Plus gradient centrifugation, PBMC were separated from whole blood and then either used fresh or cryopreserved at -140C. The overlapping peptide pools covered the spike proteins of SARS-CoV-2 and of the common cold coronaviruses HCoV-NL63, HCoV-OC43 and HCoV-229E. The QIAamp micro DNA kit was used to extract genomic DNA from the cultured CD4+ T cells.

The source of the sample is a study of vaccination effects on CD4 cells after COVID-19 (dated by TCRdb to between 2022 and 2023). With regard to the full study: Across the study, the median time from the second dose to post-vaccine sampling was 72 days (range 14 to 241). SARS-CoV-2 spike-specific CD4+ TCR repertoires from before and after mRNA vaccination were compared in COVID-19 convalescent patients and in infection-naive vaccine recipients. Cultures from other donors in the study were sequenced with the Oncomine TCR Beta short-read assay on an Illumina iSeq 100. A total of 10 COVID-19 convalescent patients and a handful of SARS-CoV-2-naive healthy vaccine recipients were included in the full study. Broader findings and caveats from the paper: Among healthy vaccine recipients, nearly all vaccine-induced clones were SARS-CoV-2 mono-reactive, and just 1 of 255 was cross-reactive with common cold coronaviruses. Limitations of the study were the small number of convalescent patients and the absence of early post-infection timepoints. Both infection-induced and vaccine-induced clones contracted markedly at late post-vaccination timepoints, which is consistent with waning T cell responses.

Its CDR3 holds 14 amino acids, cysteine through phenylalanine. Here the CDR3 DNA is all that survives: 42 bases in frame from base 1. V lost 6 bases and J lost 3 bases, and the count of bases not matched to a germline gene is 6. CDR1 and CDR2, per the germline V gene, are SGHRS and YFSETQ. Receptors were amplified or captured by the immunoSEQ multiplex PCR assay. DNA from the CD4+ T cells that had been cultured and isolated underwent TCR beta CDR3 sequencing. Under the source paper's analysis protocol: Non-productive TCR sequences were removed, reads were trimmed to the CDR3 region, and CDR3s of at least 7 amino acids were retained. Antigen-specific clonotypes were identified using the MANAFEST web app by comparison of expansion in peptide wells against reference cultures. To count as positive, a clone had to show expansion at FDR<0.05 compared with the reference and with all other wells, an odds ratio above 5, and a frequency above 0.1% in two replicate wells. Cross-reactive clonotypes were defined as significantly expanded in SARS-CoV-2 spike wells and in at least one common cold coronavirus spike condition. Levenshtein distance calculated with the stringdist R package was used to assess CDR3 similarity, and unrooted trees were constructed with ape in R 3.6.1. What TCRdb holds here is the immuneACCESS table cut down to in-frame rearrangements. Part of the clones is not present; checked against another copy, under half of the missing clones reflect an unresolved V gene, and the others are unexplained. The V and J calls and the clone size are those of that table, but D and trimming were determined from the DNA. In all, the sample holds around 59,000 clones, and around 80% of those were seen once. The ten largest clones represent about 2.1% of the sample.

The rearrangement joined TRBV5-1 to TRBJ2-3, and 8 junction bases match TRBD2. This TCR was sampled from a human donor who received a COVID-19 vaccine. The sample here was CD4+ T cells from PBMCs cultured with HCoV-OC43 spike peptides, taken after COVID-19 vaccination. The label giving this sample's cell subset or site can be read as: HCoV-OC43 spike overlapping peptide pool stimulation. In nucleotide form, the sequence is TGCGCCAGCATGGATAGCGGGGTTACAGATACGCAGTATTTT. It translates as CASMDSGVTDTQYF. When the CDR3 is completed using the reference TRBV5-1 and TRBJ2-3 genes on either side, the full variable domain is KAGVTQTPRYLIKTRGQQVTLSCSPISGHRSVSWYQQTPGQGLQFLFEYFSETQRNKGNFPGRFSGRQFSNSRSEMNVSTLELGDSALYLCASMDSGVTDTQYFGPGTRLTVL.